The T cell receptor (beta chain) under discussion was sequenced for a study of PD-1 blockade in classical Hodgkin lymphoma. V lost 0 bases and J lost 2; bases outside the gene matches: 6. Germline CDR1 SGHDT, CDR2 YYEEEE. The CDR3 is made up of 16 amino acids. Study-wide results and caveats: CD4+ TCR diversity, unlike CD8+, climbed significantly by C4D1. Relative to healthy donors, newly diagnosed patients reportedly had lower baseline TCR diversity, which was reported as lower still in relapsed/refractory patients.

As to time point: cycle 4 day 1 (C4D1), after 6 weeks of nivolumab. Every single patient, without exception, relapsed after autologous stem cell transplantation, and brentuximab vedotin exposure varied. The data were produced by immunoSEQ multiplex PCR, yet TCRdb's version contains in-frame clones alone and is incomplete. The sample has over 85,000 clones; approximately 94% are singletons. Worth noting for this clone: The antigen remains undetermined.

The V gene is TRBV5-6, the J gene TRBJ2-7, with TRBD1 matching over 9 bases. Sequencing was performed on peripheral blood mononuclear cells (PBMCs), taken before the fourth cycle of nivolumab. The clonotype comes from a human donor with classical Hodgkin lymphoma. The CDR3 loop reads CASSLETGGNAYEQYF. As DNA, the CDR3 is TGTGCCAGCAGCTTGGAGACAGGGGGAAATGCCTACGAGCAGTACTTC.